The clone carrying this T cell receptor (beta chain) has more than one count but fewer than ten. Using immunoSEQ multiplex PCR, the repertoire was profiled, and TCRdb retains in-frame clones only, with some absent. The repertoire holds approximately 100,000 clones, with roughly 80% as singletons. This record comes from a study of blood T cell repertoires in COVID-19. The wider study: In each case, the material was cDNA or gDNA derived from T cells, B-cell-depleted T cells, or PBMCs.

V was pared by 0 bases and J by 3 bases, with 8 bases between. Germline V gene sequence: CDR1 LNHNV, CDR2 YYDKDF (reference sequence). The CDR3 sequence is 15 residues long. The sequence was collected from a human donor in a cohort sampled during active COVID-19. The rearrangement joins TRBV15 to TRBJ1-4, with D possibly being TRBD1 (5 bases). The source material was peripheral blood. The DNA of the CDR3 is TGTGCCACCAGCAGAGATAAGGGGTCTAATGAAAAACTGTTTTTT. Its translation: CATSRDKGSNEKLFF.